The next 7 T cell receptor beta chains were all read from a single sample in a study. TCRdb reprocessed the 5' RACE reads via MiXCR and lists one record per CDR3 protein. The sample comprises roughly 57,000 distinct CDR3 sequences, less than 25% of which are singletons, and about 2.9% rests with the top ten. Tregs were sorted as CD4+CD25+CD127-/low cells. The sample consisted of tumor-infiltrating Tregs sorted from the breast tumor. Every receptor here comes from a female donor with breast cancer.

By share, this clonotype counts as medium-sized (0.01 to 0.1%). The genes are TRBV5-1 and TRBJ2-1, with D possibly being TRBD1 (5 bases). V was cut by 3 bases and J by 9 bases, with 19 bases left in between. CDR3 size: 15 residues. Germline assignment: CDR1 SGHRS and CDR2 YFSETQ. The CDR3 DNA is TGCGCCAGCAGCTCGCAGGGTCGAGAAACTGGTGAGCAGTTCTTC. This translates into CASSSQGRETGEQFF.

Worth noting for this clonotype: Germline and junction disagree at one end, which may indicate a read error. V gene TRBV10-2 combines with J gene TRBJ2-5; 7 positions match TRBD2. Germline V CDR1 and CDR2: WSHSY, SAAADI. CDR3 size: 12 residues. The CDR3 loop reads CASSDGGGTQHF. The CDR3 nucleotides are TGCGCCAGCAGTGATGGGGGGGGGACCCAGCACTTC.

In the case of this clonotype: One base away lies a much larger clone, so this may be a sequencing read error. The CDR3 end shows no conserved phenylalanine or tryptophan, and so a read error is likely. The chain is built from TRBV7-2 and TRBJ1-6, with 8 bases lining up with TRBD1. This CDR3 has 17 amino acids. J was trimmed by 9 bases and V by 5 bases; bases with no gene match: 15. Germline CDR1 SGHTA, CDR2 FQGNSA. The CDR3 DNA reads as TGTGCCAGCAGCACAAGGGGACAGGCCGTCCGAGGTTCACCCCTCCACTCT. Amino acid sequence: CASSTRGQAVRGSPLHS.

The chain employs TRBV28 and TRBJ1-6, with a tentative D call TRBD1 (6 bases). The V end lost 3 bases, the J end lost 6 bases, and 12 bases lay between the germline ends. Germline V CDR1 and CDR2: MDHEN, SYDVKM. The length of the CDR3 is 15 residues. The CDR3 loop reads CASSFGGTLNSPLHF. CDR3 nucleotide sequence: TGTGCCAGCAGTTTCGGCGGGACACTTAATTCACCCCTCCACTTT.

The V call is TRBV20-1, the J call TRBJ1-1; weak D call: TRBD1 (5 bases). CDR1 DFQATT and CDR2 SNEGSKA come from the germline V gene (reference sequence). CDR3 length equals 12 residues. V was shortened by 5 bases and J by 2 bases, with 9 bases between the two germline ends. In nucleotides, the CDR3 is TGCAGTGCTCTGGGACCCAACACTGAAGCTTTCTTT. Protein: CSALGPNTEAFF.

About this clonotype itself: Possible read error: a much larger clone is one base away. Without the conserved terminal phenylalanine or tryptophan, this CDR3 likely stems from a read error. The chain has TRBV6-1 and TRBJ2-1; no firm D call. V lost 0 bases and J 9 bases, leaving 15 bases between the germline ends. CDR3 length: 15 amino acids. CDR1 and CDR2 from the germline V gene are MNHNS and SASEGT. CDR3 sequence (DNA): TGTGCCAGCAGTGAAGCCGGCCCCGGAGATGGTGAGCAGTTCATC. Protein: CASSEAGPGDGEQFI.

The genes are TRBV7-9 and TRBJ2-7; 7 bases match TRBD2. The J segment lost 1 base and the V segment lost 1 base, leaving 4 bases of the junction unmatched. The CDR3 is made up of 15 amino acids. The germline V gene has CDR1 SEHNR and CDR2 FQNEAQ (reference sequence). The CDR3 loop is CASSLGREPSYEQYF. The DNA for the CDR3 is TGTGCCAGCAGCTTAGGGCGGGAGCCTTCCTACGAGCAGTACTTC.